The next 27 T cell receptor beta chains were all read from a single sample in a study of blood T cells in healthy people across ages. Sample-barcoded 5' priming and a J-beta primer mix drove a second PCR of about 7 to 12 cycles. One entry per CDR3 protein, called by TCRdb with MiXCR from the 5' RACE reads. The repertoire holds 700,000 to 1,000,000 distinct CDR3 sequences, approximately 48% seen once, with 15% to 25% in the top ten. The sequencing input was blood. These TCRs come from a man between 60 and 75 years old in good health.

The gene calls are TRBV2 and TRBJ1-5; D might be TRBD1 (5 bases). CDR3 size: 13 residues. Germline values: CDR1 SNHLY, CDR2 FYNNEI. Trimming left V 7 bases short and J 6 bases short, with 13 bases between. The CDR3 bases are TGTGCCAGCACGGACACAGGAGCTCAGCCCCAGCATTTT. Protein product: CASTDTGAQPQHF.

The chain has TRBV14 and TRBJ2-1, with a weak D call TRBD1 (6 bases). V shed 0 bases and J shed 6 bases, with 15 bases lying between them. The CDR3 covers 16 residues. Germline CDR1 reads SGHDN; CDR2 reads FVKESK. The CDR3 sequence: CASSQDLNRVRNEQFF. In nucleotides, the CDR3 is TGTGCCAGCAGCCAAGATCTTAACAGGGTACGCAATGAGCAGTTCTTC.

The CDR3 here is CASSLGGQGVGTQYF. The CDR3 DNA is TGTGCCAGCAGTTTAGGAGGACAGGGGGTCGGGACCCAGTACTTC. The gene calls are TRBV28 and TRBJ2-7, with 10 nucleotides matching TRBD1. The DNA matches TRBJ2-5 better at its end, which makes the J call doubtful. Germline lookup yields CDR1 MDHEN and CDR2 SYDVKM. The CDR3 runs to 15 residues.

The chain couples TRBV28 to TRBJ2-7; D could derive from TRBD1 or TRBD2 (5 bases each). The closer fit of TRBJ2-5 to the DNA end suggests the J call may be wrong. The CDR3 contains 15 residues. Germline assignment: CDR1 MDHEN and CDR2 SYDVKM. The DNA for the CDR3 is TGTGCCAGCAGTTTGTACCGGGACCCCAAGGGGACCCAGTACTTC. This encodes CASSLYRDPKGTQYF.

This sequence joins TRBV13 and TRBJ1-6; TRBD1 might be the D (5 bases). The CDR3 extends over 20 amino acids. V was pared by 5 bases and J by 0 bases, with 23 bases between. Germline CDR1 is PRHDT and CDR2 is FYEKMQ (reference sequence). CDR3 DNA: TGTGCCAGCAGCCCCCACCCGAGGGGCCAACGGGGCTCCTATAATTCACCCCTCCACTTT. Amino acids: CASSPHPRGQRGSYNSPLHF.

The chain couples TRBV10-3 to TRBJ2-5, with a possible D match to TRBD1 (5 bases). The CDR3 is made up of 15 amino acids. The V gene's germline CDR1 is ENHRY and CDR2 SYGVKD. V lost 8 bases and J 5 bases, leaving 21 bases between the germline ends. This CDR3 is CAIGTNQGRVETQYF. Written as DNA, the CDR3 is TGTGCCATCGGAACCAACCAGGGTAGAGTGGAGACCCAGTACTTC.

The rearrangement links TRBV7-2 to TRBJ2-5; D might be TRBD1 (5 bases). Trimming left V 4 bases short and J 5 bases short, with 11 bases between. The CDR3 runs to 13 residues. Germline CDR1 and CDR2: SGHTA and FQGNSA. This CDR3 is CASSWQGRETQYF. CDR3 coding DNA: TGTGCCAGCAGCTGGCAGGGTAGGGAGACCCAGTACTTC.

Turning to this clonotype: An end of the junction differs from the germline gene, which may be a read error. This chain joins TRBV5-1 and TRBJ2-6; weak D call: TRBD1 (5 bases). The CDR3 sequence is 18 residues long. CDR1 is SGHRS, CDR2 YFSETQ, per germline. The DNA for the CDR3 is TGCGCCAGCAGGAGACAGCCCAGCTCTTACTCTGGGGCCAACGTCCCGACTTTC. It encodes CASRRQPSSYSGANVPTF.

This clonotype showed up many times. This chain connects TRBV7-2 to TRBJ2-7; TRBD2 matches 10 bases. Germline V gene lookup returns CDR1 SGHTA and CDR2 FQGNSA. This CDR3 has 16 residues. J lost 3 bases, V lost 1 base, and 6 bases had no gene match. DNA for the CDR3: TGTGCCAGCAGCTTAGTAAGCGGGGGGGCCCACTACGAGCAGTACTTC. It translates to CASSLVSGGAHYEQYF.

The chain couples TRBV5-1 to TRBJ2-1, with 10 bases lining up with TRBD2. With V trimmed by 1 base and J by 0 bases, 10 bases remained unmatched. Germline CDR1 SGHRS, CDR2 YFSETQ. The CDR3 consists of 19 residues. The CDR3 bases are TGCGCCAGCAGCTTGAGGGCTAGCGGGGGCCTAAGCTCCTACAATGAGCAGTTCTTC. Its protein product is CASSLRASGGLSSYNEQFF.

Worth noting for this clonotype: A much larger clone lies one base from this, so it may be a read error. V usage is TRBV7-2 and J usage is TRBJ2-1, with D perhaps TRBD2 (5 bases). Per germline, CDR1 SGHTA and CDR2 FQGNSA. The CDR3 is 14 residues long. The DNA for the CDR3 is TGTGCCAGCAGCCCACGAGGGTATAACAATCAGCAGTTCTTC. It translates to CASSPRGYNNQQFF.

The rearrangement uses TRBV20-1 and TRBJ1-2, with TRBD1 identical over 9 bases. CDR1 DFQATT and CDR2 SNEGSKA come from the germline V gene (reference sequence). The V and J ends lost 6 bases and 4 bases, in that order; junction bases with no gene match: 9. There are 14 residues in the CDR3. The CDR3: CSASDRGSSYGYTF. CDR3 DNA sequence: TGCAGTGCGAGTGACAGGGGGTCTAGCTATGGCTACACCTTC.

V is TRBV7-9 and J is TRBJ2-1; 7 positions match TRBD1. The CDR3 sequence is 16 residues long. Germline values: CDR1 SEHNR, CDR2 FQNEAQ (reference sequence). After removal of 5 bases from V and 7 bases from J, the junction contained 14 bases not matched to a gene. This chain's CDR3 is CASSPWDRGFGNEQFF. Written as DNA, the CDR3 is TGTGCCAGCAGCCCTTGGGACAGAGGATTCGGGAATGAGCAGTTCTTC.

The chain uses TRBV27 and TRBJ2-5, with 10 bases aligning to TRBD1. The J call may be faulty, since TRBJ2-7 better matches the DNA end. The length of the CDR3 is 13 residues. CDR1 MNHEY and CDR2 SMNVEV come from the germline V gene (reference sequence). CDR3 residues: CASAGTGAAEQYF. The CDR3 DNA sequence: TGTGCCAGCGCCGGGACAGGGGCCGCCGAGCAGTACTTC.

On this clonotype itself: The junction does not match germline at one end; this may be a read error. The chain combines TRBV7-7 with TRBJ2-3; tentative D call: TRBD1 (6 bases). CDR1 and CDR2 (germline): SSHAT, FNYEAQ (reference sequence). This CDR3 has 14 residues. The CDR3 DNA reads TGTGCTAGCAGCTCCTCGACAGGTACCGATACGCAGTATTTT. Its protein product is CASSSSTGTDTQYF.

This clonotype occurred a few times. The chain uses TRBV2 and TRBJ2-7; D unclear. This CDR3 is built from 12 residues. Germline CDR1 and CDR2: SNHLY and FYNNEI. Trimming cost V 4 bases and J 2 bases, with 6 bases left between them. Here the CDR3 reads CASSGTAYEQYF. The DNA for the CDR3 is TGTGCCAGCAGTGGGACCGCCTACGAGCAGTACTTC.

This clonotype came up a few times. The chain carries TRBV9 and TRBJ2-5; D gene uncertain. This CDR3 has 13 amino acids. CDR1 and CDR2 (germline): SGDLS, YYNGEE. V lost 0 bases, J lost 5 bases, and 8 bases lay in between. The CDR3, as DNA: TGTGCCAGCAGCGTAGGGTCAACGGAGACCCAGTACTTC. It specifies CASSVGSTETQYF.

This sequence joins TRBV4-3 and TRBJ2-5; D call uncertain. The CDR3 sequence is 15 residues long. Trimming removed 0 bases from V and 11 bases from J, with 19 bases in between. Germline V CDR1 and CDR2: LGHNA, YSLEER. CDR3 nucleotides: TGCGCCAGCAGCCAAGATCTACCCCCCTACAATGCGCAGTACTTC. It is translated as CASSQDLPPYNAQYF.

The V gene is TRBV6-6, the J gene TRBJ2-1; D is ambiguous. Looked up from germline, CDR1 is MNHNY and CDR2 is SVGAGI (reference sequence). Trimming stripped 6 bases from V and 5 bases from J, with 8 bases between. The CDR3 has 12 amino acids. The CDR3 reads CASSPADNEQFF. CDR3 DNA: TGTGCCAGCAGCCCTGCGGACAATGAGCAGTTCTTC.

This chain links TRBV6-2 or TRBV6-3 with TRBJ2-1; 9 nucleotides align to TRBD2. The CDR3 runs 14 residues. Germline assignment: CDR1 MNHEY and CDR2 SVGEGT. Unmatched junction bases numbered 8, after V lost 8 bases and J lost 6 bases. This CDR3 is CASGPRGGPNEQFF. In nucleotides, the CDR3 is TGTGCCAGCGGCCCGCGGGGGGGTCCCAATGAGCAGTTCTTC.

The V call is TRBV20-1, the J call TRBJ2-4; a weak D match, TRBD2 (6 bases). The germline V gene has CDR1 DFQATT and CDR2 SNEGSKA (reference sequence). This CDR3 has 13 amino acids. Trimming removed 1 base from V and 5 bases from J, with 9 bases in between. The CDR3 region is CSARVGGENIQYF. CDR3 sequence (DNA): TGCAGTGCTAGAGTGGGGGGTGAAAACATTCAGTACTTC.

This clonotype was seen only a few times. The CDR3 DNA is TGTGCCTCGGCCCTCAACTCTGGGGCCAACGTCCTGACTTTC. Encoded protein: CASALNSGANVLTF. V is TRBV6-6 and J is TRBJ2-6; D remains unclear. Germline CDR1 reads MNHNY; CDR2 reads SVGAGI (reference sequence). This CDR3 is 14 amino acids long. V was clipped by 11 bases and J by 0 bases, with 11 bases between them.

The chain is built from TRBV12-3 or TRBV12-4 and TRBJ2-5, with unresolved D. The CDR3 spans 15 residues. Trimming stripped 2 bases from V and 4 bases from J, with 14 bases between. CDR3 sequence: CASSLKGVIAETQYF. The CDR3 DNA follows: TGTGCCAGCAGTTTAAAGGGCGTAATTGCAGAGACCCAGTACTTC.

This clonotype has only a few counts. The gene calls are TRBV3-1 and TRBJ2-6; no firm D call. V was shortened by 1 base and J by 0 bases, with 7 bases between the two germline ends. Germline V gene sequence: CDR1 LGHDT, CDR2 YNNKEL (reference sequence). CDR3 length: 16 amino acids. CDR3 DNA sequence: TGTGCCAGCAGCCAAGTTTGGGTCTCTGGGGCCAACGTCCTGACTTTC. Translation gives CASSQVWVSGANVLTF.

Only a few counts were recorded for this clonotype. The genes are TRBV4-3 and TRBJ2-5; D is perhaps TRBD2 (6 bases). From germline, CDR1 is LGHNA and CDR2 YSLEER. Trimming took off 1 base at V and 4 bases at J, with 13 bases between the two ends. CDR3 length: 15 amino acids. CDR3 amino acids: CASSQGPAGGETQYF. CDR3 in DNA: TGCGCCAGCAGCCAAGGTCCAGCGGGTGGAGAGACCCAGTACTTC.

This clonotype came up many times. The chain recombines TRBV18 with TRBJ2-7; TRBD2 might be the D (6 bases). The CDR3 loop spans 13 amino acids. V lost 2 bases and J 3 bases, leaving 8 bases between the germline ends. Germline V CDR1 and CDR2: KGHSH, LQKENI. The CDR3 DNA reads TGTGCCAGCTCACCAGGGACTTTCTACGAGCAGTACTTC. It is translated as CASSPGTFYEQYF.

This clonotype appeared a few times. The chain couples TRBV20-1 to TRBJ2-5, with 10 positions matching TRBD1. The length of the CDR3 is 13 residues. Germline V gene lookup returns CDR1 DFQATT and CDR2 SNEGSKA (reference sequence). J gave up 5 bases and V 6 bases, and 6 bases lay outside the gene matches. Here the CDR3 DNA reads TGCAGTGCGACGACAGGGGGCGTGGAGACCCAGTACTTC. Amino acids: CSATTGGVETQYF.